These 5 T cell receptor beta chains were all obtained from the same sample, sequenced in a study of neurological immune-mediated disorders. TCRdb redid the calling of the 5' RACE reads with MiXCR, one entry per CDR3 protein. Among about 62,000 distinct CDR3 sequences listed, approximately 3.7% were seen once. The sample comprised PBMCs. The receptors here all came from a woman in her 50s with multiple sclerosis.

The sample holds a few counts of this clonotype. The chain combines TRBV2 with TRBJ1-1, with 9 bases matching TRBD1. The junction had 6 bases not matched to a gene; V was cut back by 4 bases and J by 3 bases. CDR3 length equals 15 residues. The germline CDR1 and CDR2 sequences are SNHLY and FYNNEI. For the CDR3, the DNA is TGTGCCAGCAGTGGAAGACAGGGGGGGGACACTGAAGCTTTCTTT. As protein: CASSGRQGGDTEAFF.

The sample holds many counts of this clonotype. The CDR3 bases are TGCGCCAGCAGCTTGGATCTGTCCGGGACCCAGTACTTC. This sequence encodes CASSLDLSGTQYF. The chain uses TRBV5-1 and TRBJ2-5; unclear D gene. CDR1 SGHRS and CDR2 YFSETQ come from the germline V gene. V lost 0 bases, J lost 7 bases, and 10 bases lay in between. CDR3 length: 13 residues.

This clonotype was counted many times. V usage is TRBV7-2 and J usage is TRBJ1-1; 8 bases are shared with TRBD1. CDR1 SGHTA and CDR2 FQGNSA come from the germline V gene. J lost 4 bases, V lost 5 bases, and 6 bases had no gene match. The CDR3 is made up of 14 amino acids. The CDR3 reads CASSRGQVRTEAFF. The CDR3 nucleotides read TGTGCCAGCAGCCGGGGACAGGTACGCACTGAAGCTTTCTTT.

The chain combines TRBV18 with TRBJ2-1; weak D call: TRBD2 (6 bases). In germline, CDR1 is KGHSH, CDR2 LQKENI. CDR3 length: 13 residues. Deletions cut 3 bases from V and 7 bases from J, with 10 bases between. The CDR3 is CASSPTRNNEQFF. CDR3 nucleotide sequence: TGTGCCAGCTCACCGACTAGAAATAATGAGCAGTTCTTC.

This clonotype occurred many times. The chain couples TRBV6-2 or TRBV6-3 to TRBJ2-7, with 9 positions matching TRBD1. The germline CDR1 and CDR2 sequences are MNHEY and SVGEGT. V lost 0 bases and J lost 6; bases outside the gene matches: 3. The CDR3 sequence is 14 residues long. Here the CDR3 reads CASSYSGQGLEQYF. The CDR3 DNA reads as TGTGCCAGCAGTTACTCCGGACAGGGGCTCGAGCAGTACTTC.